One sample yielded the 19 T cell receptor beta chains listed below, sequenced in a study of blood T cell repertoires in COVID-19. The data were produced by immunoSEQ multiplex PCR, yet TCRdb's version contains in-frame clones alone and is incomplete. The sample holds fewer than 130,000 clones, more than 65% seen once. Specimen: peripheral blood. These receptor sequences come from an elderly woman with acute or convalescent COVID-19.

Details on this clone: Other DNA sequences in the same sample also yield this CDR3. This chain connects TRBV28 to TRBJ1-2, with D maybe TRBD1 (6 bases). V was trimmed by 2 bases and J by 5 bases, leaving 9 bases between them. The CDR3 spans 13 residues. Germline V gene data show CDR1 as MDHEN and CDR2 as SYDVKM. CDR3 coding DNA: TGTGCCAGCAGTTTAGGGGGCGCGTATGGCTACACCTTC. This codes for CASSLGGAYGYTF.

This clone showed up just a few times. The CDR3 sequence: CASSLPGATTNTGELFF. DNA of the CDR3: TGTGCCAGCAGCTTGCCTGGGGCGACCACGAACACCGGGGAGCTGTTTTTT. The genes are TRBV5-4 and TRBJ2-2; a weak D match, TRBD1 (5 bases). The CDR3 has 17 residues. V was pared by 1 base and J by 0 bases, with 13 bases between. The germline CDR1 and CDR2 sequences are SGHNT and YYREEE (reference sequence).

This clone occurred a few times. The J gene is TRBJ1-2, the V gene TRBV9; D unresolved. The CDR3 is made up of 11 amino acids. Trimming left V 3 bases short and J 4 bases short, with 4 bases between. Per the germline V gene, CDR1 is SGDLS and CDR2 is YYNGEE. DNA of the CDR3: TGTGCCAGCAGCGACACCTATGGCTACACCTTC. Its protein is CASSDTYGYTF.

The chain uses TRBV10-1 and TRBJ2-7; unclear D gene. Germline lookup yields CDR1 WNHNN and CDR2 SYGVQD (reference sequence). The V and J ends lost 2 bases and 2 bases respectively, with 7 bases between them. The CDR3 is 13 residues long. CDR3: CASSENRAYEQYF. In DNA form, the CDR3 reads TGCGCCAGCAGTGAGAACAGAGCCTACGAGCAGTACTTC.

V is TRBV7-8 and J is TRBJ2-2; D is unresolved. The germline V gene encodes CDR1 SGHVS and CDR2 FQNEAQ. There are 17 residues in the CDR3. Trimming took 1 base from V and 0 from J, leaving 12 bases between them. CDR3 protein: CASSLVLPVSNTGELFF. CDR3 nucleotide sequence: TGTGCCAGCAGCTTAGTCCTCCCCGTATCGAACACCGGGGAGCTGTTTTTT.

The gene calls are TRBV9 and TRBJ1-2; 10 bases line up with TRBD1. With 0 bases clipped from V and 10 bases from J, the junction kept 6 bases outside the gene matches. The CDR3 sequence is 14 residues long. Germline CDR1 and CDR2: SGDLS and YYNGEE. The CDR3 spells CASSVDTGQGVYTF. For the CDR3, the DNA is TGTGCCAGCAGCGTAGATACTGGACAGGGGGTCTACACCTTC.

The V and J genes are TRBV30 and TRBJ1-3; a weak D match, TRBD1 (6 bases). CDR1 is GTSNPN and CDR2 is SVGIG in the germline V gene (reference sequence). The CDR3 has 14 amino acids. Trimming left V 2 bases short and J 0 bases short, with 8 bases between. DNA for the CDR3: TGTGCCTGGAGTCAAGGGGGCTCTGGAAACACCATATATTTT. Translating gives CAWSQGGSGNTIYF. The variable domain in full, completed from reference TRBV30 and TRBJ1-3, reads SQTIHQWPATLVQPVGSPLSLECTVEGTSNPNLYWYRQAAGRGLQLLFYSVGIGQISSEVPQNLSASRPQDRQFILSSKKLLLSDSGFYLCAWSQGGSGNTIYFGEGSWLTVV.

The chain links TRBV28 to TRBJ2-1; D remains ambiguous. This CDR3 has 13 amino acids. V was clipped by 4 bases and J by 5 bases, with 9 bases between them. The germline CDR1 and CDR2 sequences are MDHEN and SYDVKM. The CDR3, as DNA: TGTGCCAGCAGTTCAACAGTTAACAATGAGCAGTTCTTC. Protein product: CASSSTVNNEQFF.

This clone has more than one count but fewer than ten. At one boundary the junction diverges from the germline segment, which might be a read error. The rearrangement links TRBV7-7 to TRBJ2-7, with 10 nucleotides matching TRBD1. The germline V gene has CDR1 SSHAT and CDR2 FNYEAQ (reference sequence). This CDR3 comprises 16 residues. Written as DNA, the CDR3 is TGTGCTAGCAGCGCAGGTTTAGGGACAGGGGCCTCCGAGCAGTACTTC. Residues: CASSAGLGTGASEQYF.

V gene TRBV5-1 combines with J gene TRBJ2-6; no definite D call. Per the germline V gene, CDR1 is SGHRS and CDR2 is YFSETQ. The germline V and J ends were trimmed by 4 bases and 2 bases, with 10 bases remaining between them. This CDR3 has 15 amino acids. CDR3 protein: CASSAPETGANVLTF. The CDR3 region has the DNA TGCGCCAGCAGCGCTCCGGAGACTGGGGCCAACGTCCTGACTTTC.

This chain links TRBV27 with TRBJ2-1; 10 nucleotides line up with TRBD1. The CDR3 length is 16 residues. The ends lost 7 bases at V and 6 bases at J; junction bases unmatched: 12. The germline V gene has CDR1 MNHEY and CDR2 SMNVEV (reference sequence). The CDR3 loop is CASKRGGTGVFNEQFF. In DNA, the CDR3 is TGTGCCAGCAAAAGGGGGGGGACAGGGGTATTCAATGAGCAGTTCTTC.

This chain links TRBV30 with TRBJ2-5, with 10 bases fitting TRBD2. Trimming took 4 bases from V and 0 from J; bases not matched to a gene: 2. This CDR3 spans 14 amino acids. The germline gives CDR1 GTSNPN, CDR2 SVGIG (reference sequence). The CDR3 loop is CAWTTSGNQETQYF. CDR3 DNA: TGTGCCTGGACTACTAGCGGGAACCAAGAGACCCAGTACTTC.

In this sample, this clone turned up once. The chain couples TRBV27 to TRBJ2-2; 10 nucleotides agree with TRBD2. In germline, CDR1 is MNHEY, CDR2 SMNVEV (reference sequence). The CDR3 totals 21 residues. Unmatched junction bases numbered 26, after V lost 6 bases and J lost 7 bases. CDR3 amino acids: CASSRLAIAGGMEKHGGELFF. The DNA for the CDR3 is TGTGCCAGCAGCCGGCTTGCAATAGCGGGAGGTATGGAGAAACATGGCGGGGAGCTGTTTTTT.

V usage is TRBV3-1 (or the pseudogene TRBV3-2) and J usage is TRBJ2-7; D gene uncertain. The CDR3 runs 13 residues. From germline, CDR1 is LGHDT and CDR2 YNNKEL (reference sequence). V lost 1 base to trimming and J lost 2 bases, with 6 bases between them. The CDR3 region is CASSQGGTYEQYF. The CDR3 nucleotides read TGTGCCAGCAGCCAAGGCGGCACCTACGAGCAGTACTTC.

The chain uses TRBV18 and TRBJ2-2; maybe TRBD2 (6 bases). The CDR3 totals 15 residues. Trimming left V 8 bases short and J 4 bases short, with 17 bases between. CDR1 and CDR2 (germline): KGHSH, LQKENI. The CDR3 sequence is CASTSPGVSTGELFF. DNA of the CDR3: TGTGCCAGCACAAGCCCGGGGGTGAGCACCGGGGAGCTGTTTTTT.

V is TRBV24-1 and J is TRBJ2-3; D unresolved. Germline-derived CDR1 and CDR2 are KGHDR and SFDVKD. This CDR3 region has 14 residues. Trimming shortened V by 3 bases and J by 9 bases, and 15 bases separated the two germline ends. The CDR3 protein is CATSDTNPSGTQYF. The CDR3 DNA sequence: TGTGCCACCAGTGATACGAACCCCTCCGGGACGCAGTATTTT.

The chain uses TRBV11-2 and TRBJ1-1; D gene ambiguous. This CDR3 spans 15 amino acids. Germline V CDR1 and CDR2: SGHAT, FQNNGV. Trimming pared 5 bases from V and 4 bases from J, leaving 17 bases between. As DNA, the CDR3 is TGTGCCAGCAGCCCACTCCTCGGAGGGATCACTGAAGCTTTCTTT. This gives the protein CASSPLLGGITEAFF.

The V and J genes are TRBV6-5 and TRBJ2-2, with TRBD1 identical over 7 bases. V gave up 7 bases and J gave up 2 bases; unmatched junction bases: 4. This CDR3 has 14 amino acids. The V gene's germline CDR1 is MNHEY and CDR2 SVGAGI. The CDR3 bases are TGTGCCAGCAACCGGGACAGTAACACCGGGGAGCTGTTTTTT. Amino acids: CASNRDSNTGELFF.

CDR3 sequence (DNA): TGTGCCAGCTCGCCAACAGGGGTCGGACCCCTAGCAGATACGCAGTATTTT. Encoded protein: CASSPTGVGPLADTQYF. This chain joins TRBV18 and TRBJ2-3; 7 bases fit TRBD1. The CDR3 consists of 17 residues. The ends lost 6 bases at V and 4 bases at J; junction bases unmatched: 16. Germline V gene lookup returns CDR1 KGHSH and CDR2 LQKENI.